This T cell receptor beta chain was found in a study of cytomegalovirus exposure and HLA in healthy donors. After removal of 4 bases from V and 5 bases from J, the junction contained 2 bases not matched to a gene. CDR1 is SGHRS and CDR2 is YFSETQ in the germline V gene. The CDR3 runs to 13 residues. Primers: 60 Vbeta forward and 13 Jbeta reverse. The assay was immunoSEQ multiplex PCR, and TCRdb's table has in-frame clones only and misses some. The sample contains 200,000 to 250,000 clones, approximately 84% of which appear only once. Study conclusions and caveats: Being productive about 87% or about 30% of the time was typical of most TCR beta V segments in an earlier analysis. By HLA locus, TCR association rates varied in a later analysis, with DRB1 showing the most and HLA-C the fewest.

Details on this clone: Its antigen remains unidentified. At the DNA level, this CDR3 is encoded by other sequences in the same sample as well.

The chain couples TRBV5-1 to TRBJ2-5; 10 nucleotides line up with TRBD2. The sample consisted of PBMCs. The source is a woman in her thirties or forties in good health and CMV-seronegative. The CDR3 DNA follows: TGCGCCAGCAGCCTGGGACTAGCGGAGACCCAGTACTTC. It translates to CASSLGLAETQYF.